This TCR beta chain was sequenced during a study of neurological immune-mediated disorders. Findings of the study overall: Sharing of CDR3 amino acid sequences among expanded clones across subjects was absent, suggesting private repertoires in all groups.

This clonotype was recorded at least ten times. What it binds is not known. With 10-nucleotide random UMIs, 5'RACE was used to make the cDNA. The output of every sequencing run exceeded 190 million TCR-beta sequences, derived from 15-18 subjects. TCRdb passed the 5' RACE reads through MiXCR, listing each CDR3 protein once. This sample has about 59,000 distinct CDR3 sequences, with roughly 13% found just once. The V and J ends lost 5 bases and 2 bases, in that order; junction bases with no gene match: 7. The germline V gene encodes CDR1 SGHVS and CDR2 FNYEAQ. The CDR3 contains 15 residues. The specimen was PBMCs. The TCR was taken from a woman aged 55-70 years with HTLV-1-associated myelopathy (HAM/TSP). The chain combines TRBV7-6 with TRBJ2-3; 7 bases match TRBD1. This CDR3 is CASSRQGSNTDTQYF. In DNA form, the CDR3 reads TGTGCCAGCAGCCGACAGGGATCTAACACAGATACGCAGTATTTT.